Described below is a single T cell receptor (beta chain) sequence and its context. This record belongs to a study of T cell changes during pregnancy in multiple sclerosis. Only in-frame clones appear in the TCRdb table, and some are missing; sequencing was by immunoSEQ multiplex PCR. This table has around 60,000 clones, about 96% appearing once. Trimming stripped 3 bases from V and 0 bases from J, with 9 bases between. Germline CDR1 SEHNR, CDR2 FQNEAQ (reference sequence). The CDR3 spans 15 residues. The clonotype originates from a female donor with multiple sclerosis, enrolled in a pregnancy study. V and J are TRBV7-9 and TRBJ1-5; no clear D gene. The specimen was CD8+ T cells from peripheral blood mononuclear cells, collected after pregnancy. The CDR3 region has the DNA TGTGCCAGCAGCTTTGGTACAGATAGCAATCAGCCCCAGCATTTT. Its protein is CASSFGTDSNQPQHF.